The clone carrying this T cell receptor beta chain was detected a few times. Only in-frame clones appear in the TCRdb table, and some are missing; sequencing was by immunoSEQ multiplex PCR. This sample carries 150,000 to 180,000 clones, roughly 84% of them seen once, and the ten largest clones take 0.63%. These data are taken from a study of blood T cell repertoires in COVID-19. On the study more broadly: PBMCs, B-cell-depleted T cells, or T cells provided the cDNA or gDNA that made up the material.

There are 14 residues in the CDR3. V lost 2 bases and J 3 bases, leaving 10 bases between the germline ends. The germline V gene encodes CDR1 MNHEY and CDR2 SVGAGI. The sample consisted of peripheral blood. This sequence was found in a man in his sixties with COVID-19, enrolled during active disease. The chain employs TRBV6-5 and TRBJ1-1; tentatively, D is TRBD1 (5 bases). CDR3 sequence: CASSYRGKDTEAFF. In DNA form, the CDR3 reads TGTGCCAGCAGTTACCGGGGGAAAGACACTGAAGCTTTCTTT.